This entry concerns a single TCR beta chain. Germline-derived CDR1 and CDR2 are MNHNS and SASEGT. The ends lost 6 bases at V and 6 bases at J; junction bases unmatched: 8. The CDR3 contains 14 residues. This entry comes from a study of shared clonotypes between healthy human individuals. Across the study: Plates per donor: three CD4 naive, three CD4 memory, two CD8 naive, one CD8 memory.

Clones were read by immunoSEQ multiplex PCR, and TCRdb kept only the in-frame ones, dropping some. The top ten clones hold 0.35% to 0.5% of a sample with 2.3 million or so clones, more than 85% of them seen once. The material sequenced was naive CD4+ T cells from PBMCs. Subset reported: CD45RA+ positively selected. V gene TRBV6-1 combines with J gene TRBJ2-7; 10 positions match TRBD2. The source of this sequence is a young man in good health. Some clones in this sample may be carry-over from other donors' samples. CDR3 protein: CASSPSGSPLEQYF. DNA for the CDR3: TGTGCCAGCAGCCCTAGCGGGAGCCCCCTCGAGCAGTACTTC.